This is a list of T cell receptor beta chains from one sample in a study of regulatory T cells in long-lasting Graves disease. Each CDR3 protein is one row after TCRdb ran MiXCR on the multiplex PCR reads. Of roughly 530,000 distinct CDR3 sequences listed, about 16% are singletons. This sample also appeared in a second study, on T cells in Graves' hyperthyroidism and ophthalmopathy.

The sequenced sample was peripheral blood mononuclear cells (PBMCs), obtained at new diagnosis, from a patient treated with antithyroid drugs. These receptors came from a woman aged 40 to 65 with Graves disease. Both conserved end residues are part of each CDR3. Fields, in order: clone size, J gene, V gene, D gene, CDR3 protein, CDR3 DNA. D genes are given only for firm matches. Only part of the rows carry a size: once, few, many, or a class if the clone is expanded.

clone_size: few; j_call: TRBJ1-1; v_call: TRBV29-1; d_call: TRBD1; cdr3_aa: CSVRDRKNTEAFF; cdr3_nt: TGCAGCGTCCGGGACAGAAAGAACACTGAAGCTTTCTTT
clone_size: many; j_call: TRBJ2-3; v_call: TRBV5-1; d_call: TRBD1; cdr3_aa: CASSSPSQGADDTQYF; cdr3_nt: TGCGCCAGCAGCTCGCCCTCACAGGGGGCTGATGATACGCAGTATTTT
clone_size: many; j_call: TRBJ1-1; v_call: TRBV27; d_call: NA; cdr3_aa: CASSSISRGTEAFF; cdr3_nt: TGTGCCAGCAGTTCTATAAGTAGAGGAACTGAAGCTTTCTTT
clone_size: many; j_call: TRBJ1-2; v_call: TRBV20-1; d_call: NA; cdr3_aa: CSAPPRYTF; cdr3_nt: TGCAGTGCCCCTCCCCGCTACACCTTC
clone_size: few; j_call: TRBJ2-2; v_call: TRBV4-2; d_call: TRBD2; cdr3_aa: CASSLGLVGTGELFF; cdr3_nt: TGTGCCAGCAGCCTAGGACTAGTCGGCACCGGGGAGCTGTTTTTT
clone_size: NA; j_call: TRBJ2-1; v_call: TRBV7-2; d_call: TRBD1; cdr3_aa: CASNGGDRGRNEQFF; cdr3_nt: TGTGCCAGCAACGGAGGGGACAGGGGGCGGAATGAGCAGTTCTTC
clone_size: many; j_call: TRBJ2-5; v_call: TRBV20-1; d_call: TRBD2; cdr3_aa: CSARDVSGGTGTQYF; cdr3_nt: TGCAGTGCTAGAGATGTTAGCGGGGGAACGGGGACCCAGTACTTC
clone_size: many; j_call: TRBJ2-3; v_call: TRBV6-1; d_call: NA; cdr3_aa: CASRPSGAGVDTQYF; cdr3_nt: TGTGCCAGCAGGCCTTCAGGGGCGGGGGTCGATACGCAGTATTTT
clone_size: few; j_call: TRBJ1-1; v_call: TRBV6-1; d_call: NA; cdr3_aa: CASSPEVSNTEAFF; cdr3_nt: TGTGCCAGCAGTCCTGAGGTATCGAACACTGAAGCTTTCTTT
clone_size: NA; j_call: TRBJ1-5; v_call: TRBV7-8; d_call: TRBD1; cdr3_aa: CASSTGTGDNQPQHF; cdr3_nt: TGTGCCAGCAGCACCGGGACAGGGGACAATCAGCCCCAGCATTTT
clone_size: few; j_call: TRBJ2-3; v_call: TRBV4-2; d_call: TRBD2; cdr3_aa: CASSQVTSGGGADTQYF; cdr3_nt: TGTGCCAGCAGCCAAGTGACTAGCGGGGGTGGGGCAGATACGCAGTATTTT
clone_size: many; j_call: TRBJ1-1; v_call: TRBV5-1; d_call: NA; cdr3_aa: CASTQGNWVTEAFF; cdr3_nt: TGCGCCAGCACCCAGGGAAATTGGGTGACTGAAGCTTTCTTT
clone_size: many; j_call: TRBJ1-5; v_call: TRBV2; d_call: NA; cdr3_aa: CASSDLSWAQPQHF; cdr3_nt: TGTGCCAGCAGTGACTTGTCTTGGGCTCAGCCCCAGCATTTT
clone_size: NA; j_call: TRBJ1-3; v_call: TRBV9; d_call: TRBD1; cdr3_aa: CASSTTGIRGNTIYF; cdr3_nt: TGTGCCAGCAGCACGACAGGGATACGCGGAAACACCATATATTTT
clone_size: many; j_call: TRBJ2-1; v_call: TRBV6-9; d_call: TRBD1; cdr3_aa: CASSYTDRGRVEQFF; cdr3_nt: TGTGCCAGCAGTTACACGGACAGGGGAAGGGTTGAGCAGTTCTTC
clone_size: few; j_call: TRBJ2-1; v_call: TRBV4-1; d_call: TRBD2; cdr3_aa: CASSQDHGSGAPYNEQFF; cdr3_nt: TGCGCCAGCAGCCAAGATCATGGTAGCGGGGCGCCTTACAATGAGCAGTTCTTC
clone_size: NA; j_call: TRBJ1-5; v_call: TRBV19; d_call: TRBD1; cdr3_aa: CASSSRDRGTNQPQHF; cdr3_nt: TGTGCCAGTAGTTCCCGGGACAGGGGGACCAATCAGCCCCAGCATTTT
clone_size: many; j_call: TRBJ2-5; v_call: TRBV2; d_call: TRBD2; cdr3_aa: CASRRTSGGPLQETQYF; cdr3_nt: TGTGCCAGCAGGCGGACTAGCGGGGGGCCCCTCCAAGAGACCCAGTACTTC
clone_size: many; j_call: TRBJ2-7; v_call: TRBV27; d_call: TRBD1; cdr3_aa: CASSTQTGGRPYEQYF; cdr3_nt: TGTGCCAGCAGTACCCAGACAGGGGGACGTCCCTACGAGCAGTACTTC
clone_size: few; j_call: TRBJ2-7; v_call: TRBV20-1; d_call: NA; cdr3_aa: CSARWERNYEQYF; cdr3_nt: TGCAGTGCTAGATGGGAGAGAAACTACGAGCAGTACTTC
clone_size: NA; j_call: TRBJ2-4; v_call: TRBV7-9; d_call: NA; cdr3_aa: CASSRGGVAKNIQYF; cdr3_nt: TGTGCCAGCAGCCGGGGAGGTGTAGCCAAAAACATTCAGTACTTC
clone_size: few; j_call: TRBJ2-7; v_call: TRBV4-2; d_call: NA; cdr3_aa: CASSQDFLAAPYEQYF; cdr3_nt: TGTGCCAGCAGCCAAGATTTTCTAGCCGCCCCCTACGAGCAGTACTTC
clone_size: few; j_call: TRBJ1-6; v_call: TRBV7-9; d_call: NA; cdr3_aa: CATREDLYNSPLHF; cdr3_nt: TGTGCCACCAGGGAGGACCTATATAATTCACCCCTCCACTTT
clone_size: NA; j_call: TRBJ1-2; v_call: TRBV15; d_call: NA; cdr3_aa: CATSRGRTEYGYTF; cdr3_nt: TGTGCCACCAGCAGAGGCAGGACAGAGTATGGCTACACCTTC
clone_size: many; j_call: TRBJ1-1; v_call: TRBV20-1; d_call: NA; cdr3_aa: CSARMVGGYGYTEAFF; cdr3_nt: TGCAGTGCTAGGATGGTGGGGGGCTATGGGTACACTGAAGCTTTCTTT
clone_size: NA; j_call: TRBJ1-2; v_call: TRBV7-9; d_call: TRBD1; cdr3_aa: CASSLGQGFDGYTF; cdr3_nt: TGTGCCAGCAGCTTGGGACAGGGGTTTGATGGCTACACCTTC
clone_size: NA; j_call: TRBJ1-2; v_call: TRBV3-1; d_call: NA; cdr3_aa: CASSQGPHYGYTF; cdr3_nt: TGTGCCAGCAGCCAAGGGCCCCATTATGGCTACACCTTC
clone_size: many; j_call: TRBJ1-1; v_call: TRBV2; d_call: NA; cdr3_aa: CASNGYTEAFF; cdr3_nt: TGTGCCAGCAATGGTTACACTGAAGCTTTCTTT
clone_size: many; j_call: TRBJ1-3; v_call: TRBV3-1; d_call: NA; cdr3_aa: CASSQDPPGAYGNTIYF; cdr3_nt: TGTGCCAGCAGCCAAGATCCACCGGGGGCCTACGGAAACACCATATATTTT
clone_size: many; j_call: TRBJ2-7; v_call: TRBV12-3/TRBV12-4; d_call: NA; cdr3_aa: CASSTVVRAGEQYF; cdr3_nt: TGTGCCAGCAGTACCGTAGTACGGGCCGGCGAGCAGTACTTC
clone_size: many; j_call: TRBJ1-2; v_call: TRBV6-1; d_call: NA; cdr3_aa: CASSETGRPNYGYTF; cdr3_nt: TGTGCCAGCAGTGAAACGGGGAGGCCTAACTATGGCTACACCTTC
clone_size: many; j_call: TRBJ1-5; v_call: TRBV6-9; d_call: NA; cdr3_aa: CASSYRGYQPQHF; cdr3_nt: TGTGCCAGCAGTTACAGGGGTTATCAGCCCCAGCATTTT
clone_size: once; j_call: TRBJ2-7; v_call: TRBV29-1; d_call: NA; cdr3_aa: CSVGERLQTYEQYF; cdr3_nt: TGCAGCGTTGGGGAGCGGCTCCAAACCTACGAGCAGTACTTC
clone_size: NA; j_call: TRBJ1-2; v_call: TRBV20-1; d_call: NA; cdr3_aa: CSARDGTLGYTF; cdr3_nt: TGCAGTGCTAGAGATGGGACACTCGGCTACACCTTC
clone_size: many; j_call: TRBJ2-3; v_call: TRBV5-1; d_call: NA; cdr3_aa: CASSVDITDTQYF; cdr3_nt: TGTGCCAGCAGCGTAGATATCACAGATACGCAGTATTTT
clone_size: few; j_call: TRBJ2-3; v_call: TRBV10-3; d_call: TRBD2; cdr3_aa: CAISGGLARSTDTQYF; cdr3_nt: TGTGCCATCAGTGGCGGACTAGCCCGTTCCACAGATACGCAGTATTTT
clone_size: many; j_call: TRBJ1-2; v_call: TRBV2; d_call: NA; cdr3_aa: CASSGPTGNRAADGYTF; cdr3_nt: TGTGCCAGCAGTGGACCCACCGGGAACAGGGCTGCGGACGGCTACACCTTC
clone_size: many; j_call: TRBJ1-2; v_call: TRBV6-2/TRBV6-3; d_call: TRBD1; cdr3_aa: CASSSHTGTGECTF; cdr3_nt: TGTGCCAGCAGTTCACATACCGGGACAGGGGAATGCACCTTC
clone_size: many; j_call: TRBJ2-1; v_call: TRBV7-2; d_call: NA; cdr3_aa: CASSLAGTVSYNEQFF; cdr3_nt: TGTGCCAGCAGCTTAGCGGGCACTGTATCCTACAATGAGCAGTTCTTC
clone_size: many; j_call: TRBJ2-7; v_call: TRBV7-9; d_call: NA; cdr3_aa: CASSLTGLDEQYF; cdr3_nt: TGTGCCAGCAGCTTGACGGGCTTGGACGAGCAGTACTTC
clone_size: NA; j_call: TRBJ2-1; v_call: TRBV2; d_call: TRBD2; cdr3_aa: CASRLAGGAFNEQFF; cdr3_nt: TGTGCCAGCAGGCTAGCGGGGGGGGCATTCAATGAGCAGTTCTTC
clone_size: NA; j_call: TRBJ2-7; v_call: TRBV19; d_call: NA; cdr3_aa: CASGNPTGTTYEQYF; cdr3_nt: TGTGCCAGTGGGAACCCGACAGGGACTACCTACGAGCAGTACTTC
clone_size: few; j_call: TRBJ1-2; v_call: TRBV6-1; d_call: NA; cdr3_aa: CASSRHDSSYGYTF; cdr3_nt: TGTGCCAGCAGCCGGCACGACAGTTCCTATGGCTACACCTTC
clone_size: many; j_call: TRBJ1-1; v_call: TRBV11-2; d_call: NA; cdr3_aa: CASRLAWARSVNTEAFF; cdr3_nt: TGTGCCAGCAGACTAGCATGGGCACGGTCGGTGAACACTGAAGCTTTCTTT
clone_size: NA; j_call: TRBJ1-5; v_call: TRBV10-3; d_call: NA; cdr3_aa: CATHSTGSNQPQHF; cdr3_nt: TGTGCCACCCACTCCACAGGGAGCAATCAGCCCCAGCATTTT
clone_size: few; j_call: TRBJ1-2; v_call: TRBV3-1; d_call: NA; cdr3_aa: CASSQIHRSGYTF; cdr3_nt: TGTGCCAGCAGCCAAATACACCGGAGCGGCTACACCTTC
clone_size: many; j_call: TRBJ2-7; v_call: TRBV27; d_call: TRBD2; cdr3_aa: CATSSVTGGSTYEQYF; cdr3_nt: TGTGCCACCAGCAGTGTTACGGGGGGGTCTACCTACGAGCAGTACTTC
clone_size: many; j_call: TRBJ2-7; v_call: TRBV5-1; d_call: NA; cdr3_aa: CASSLSTGTLYEQYF; cdr3_nt: TGCGCCAGCAGCTTATCGACAGGAACGCTCTACGAGCAGTACTTC
clone_size: NA; j_call: TRBJ1-2; v_call: TRBV7-2; d_call: NA; cdr3_aa: CASSPRGIPQGYTF; cdr3_nt: TGTGCCAGCAGCCCTAGAGGCATCCCTCAGGGCTACACCTTC
clone_size: few; j_call: TRBJ1-2; v_call: TRBV19; d_call: NA; cdr3_aa: CASSIRHPQYDGYTF; cdr3_nt: TGTGCCAGTAGTATAAGGCATCCACAGTATGATGGCTACACCTTC
clone_size: many; j_call: TRBJ1-2; v_call: TRBV12-3/TRBV12-4; d_call: NA; cdr3_aa: CASSLGDRRYYGYTF; cdr3_nt: TGTGCCAGCAGTTTAGGCGACAGACGGTACTATGGCTACACCTTC
clone_size: few; j_call: TRBJ1-5; v_call: TRBV6-1; d_call: TRBD1; cdr3_aa: CASSGQVSNQPQHF; cdr3_nt: TGTGCCAGCAGCGGACAGGTTAGCAATCAGCCCCAGCATTTT
clone_size: many; j_call: TRBJ1-1; v_call: TRBV10-2; d_call: NA; cdr3_aa: CASSDGSLMNTEAFF; cdr3_nt: TGCGCCAGCAGTGACGGCAGCTTGATGAACACTGAAGCTTTCTTT
clone_size: many; j_call: TRBJ2-1; v_call: TRBV6-1; d_call: NA; cdr3_aa: CASRIEGGRNEQFF; cdr3_nt: TGTGCCAGCAGAATAGAGGGGGGACGGAATGAGCAGTTCTTC